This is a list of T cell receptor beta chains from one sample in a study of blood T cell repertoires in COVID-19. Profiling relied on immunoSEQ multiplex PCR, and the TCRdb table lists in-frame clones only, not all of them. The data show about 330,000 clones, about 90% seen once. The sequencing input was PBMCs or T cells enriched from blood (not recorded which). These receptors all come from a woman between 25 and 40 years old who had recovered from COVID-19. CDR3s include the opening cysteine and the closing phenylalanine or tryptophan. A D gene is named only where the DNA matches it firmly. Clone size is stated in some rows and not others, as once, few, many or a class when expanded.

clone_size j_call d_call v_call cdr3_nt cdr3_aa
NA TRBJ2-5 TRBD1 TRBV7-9 TGTGCCAGCAGCCCCGGGACAGGAGAAGAGACCCAGTACTTC CASSPGTGEETQYF
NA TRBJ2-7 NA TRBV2 TGTGCCAGCTCCTGGGGGCAGGGCGAGCAGTACTTC CASSWGQGEQYF
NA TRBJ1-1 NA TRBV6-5 TGTGCCAGCATCACCTCTAAACGGGGAACTGAAGCTTTCTTT CASITSKRGTEAFF
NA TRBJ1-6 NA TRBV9 TGTGCCAGCAGCGGACAGGACAGAGGGACCTCACCCCTCCACTTT CASSGQDRGTSPLHF
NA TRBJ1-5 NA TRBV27 TGTGCCAGCAGTTTGGTCCAGGGAGGGAATCAGCCCCAGCATTTT CASSLVQGGNQPQHF
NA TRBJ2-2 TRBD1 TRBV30 TGTGCCTGGAGTGTTTTGACAGGGGAAGCCGGGGAGCTGTTTTTT CAWSVLTGEAGELFF
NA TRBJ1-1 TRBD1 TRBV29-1 TGCAGCACCAACAGGGGCACTGAAGCTTTCTTT CSTNRGTEAFF
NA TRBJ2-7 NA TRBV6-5 TGTGCCAGCAGAGACAGACCCTCCTACGAGCAGTACTTC CASRDRPSYEQYF
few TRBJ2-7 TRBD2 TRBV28 TGTGCCAGCAGTTCAAGTCTAGCGGGGATTTCCTACGAGCAGTACTTC CASSSSLAGISYEQYF
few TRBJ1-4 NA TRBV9 TGTGCCAGCAGCGCCGTAACCAGGGATGGTAATGAAAAACTGTTTTTT CASSAVTRDGNEKLFF
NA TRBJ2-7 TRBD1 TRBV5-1 TGCGCCAGCAGCTTGGCCCTAGGACAGGGGACCTACGAGCAGTACTTC CASSLALGQGTYEQYF
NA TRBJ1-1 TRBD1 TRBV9 TGTGCCAGCAGCGTAGGTTCAGGGGGCACTGAAGCTTTCTTT CASSVGSGGTEAFF
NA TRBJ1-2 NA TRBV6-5 TGTGCCAGCAGTTATGGTCAGGGAGGAAATGGCTACACCTTC CASSYGQGGNGYTF
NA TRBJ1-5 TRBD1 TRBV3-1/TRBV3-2 TGTGCCAGCAGCCAAGGGGGACAGGGGGGGAATCAGCCCCAGCATTTT CASSQGGQGGNQPQHF
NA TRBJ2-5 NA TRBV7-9 TGTGCCAGCAGCTTAGAGGGGTCCGGGTTAGAGACCCAGTACTTC CASSLEGSGLETQYF
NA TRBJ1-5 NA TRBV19 TGTGCCAGTACCCCTTCAGGGAATAGCAATCAGCCCCAGCATTTT CASTPSGNSNQPQHF
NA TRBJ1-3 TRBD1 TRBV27 TGTGCCAGCAGTCCCTCCACAGGGGGTGCTGGAAACACCATATATTTT CASSPSTGGAGNTIYF
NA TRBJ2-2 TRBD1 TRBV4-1 TGCGCCAGCAGCCAACGTACGACAGGGCCGGGAATGCGGGAGCTGTTTTTT CASSQRTTGPGMRELFF